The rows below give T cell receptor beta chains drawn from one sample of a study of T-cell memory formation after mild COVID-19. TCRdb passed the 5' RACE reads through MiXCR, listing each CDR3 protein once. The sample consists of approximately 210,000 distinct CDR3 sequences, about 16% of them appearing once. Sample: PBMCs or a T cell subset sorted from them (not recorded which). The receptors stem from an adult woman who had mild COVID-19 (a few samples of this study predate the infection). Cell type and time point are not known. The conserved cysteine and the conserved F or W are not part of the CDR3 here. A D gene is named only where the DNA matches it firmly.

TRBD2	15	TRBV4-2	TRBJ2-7	ASSQSLGLAGGYEQY
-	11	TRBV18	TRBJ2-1	ASSPLKDNEQF
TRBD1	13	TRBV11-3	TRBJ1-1	ASSSKGARSTEAF
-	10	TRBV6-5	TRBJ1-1	AARGRVTEAF
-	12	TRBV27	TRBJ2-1	ASSLGRVSNEQF
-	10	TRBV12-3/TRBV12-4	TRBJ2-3	ASSTRDLTQY
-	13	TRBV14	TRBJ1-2	ASSQAGIGVYGYT
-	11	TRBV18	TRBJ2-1	ASSGQTYNEQF
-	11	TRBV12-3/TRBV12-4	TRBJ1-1	ASSTNRLSGTL
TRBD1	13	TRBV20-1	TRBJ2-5	SARDRTGGWETQY
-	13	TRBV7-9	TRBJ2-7	ASSPRQGEGREQY
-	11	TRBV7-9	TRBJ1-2	ASSLGAPYGYT
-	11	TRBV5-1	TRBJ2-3	ASSHPGIDTQY
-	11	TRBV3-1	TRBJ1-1	ASSLGVVTEAF
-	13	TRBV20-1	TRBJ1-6	SARPSRGNNSPLH
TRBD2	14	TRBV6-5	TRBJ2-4	ASSRLAGGSKNIQY
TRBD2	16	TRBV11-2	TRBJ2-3	ASSSPGLAGASTDTQY
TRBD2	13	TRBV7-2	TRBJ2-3	ASSWTSGSADTQY
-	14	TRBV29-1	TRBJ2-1	SVERAWGPPYNEQF
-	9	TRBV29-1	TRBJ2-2	SVVNTGELF
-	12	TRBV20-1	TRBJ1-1	SARDKVFDTEAF
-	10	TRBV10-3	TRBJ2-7	AKGPNPDEQY
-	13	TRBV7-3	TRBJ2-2	ASSLGPGRTGELF
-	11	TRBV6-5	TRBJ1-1	ASRNTGNTEAF
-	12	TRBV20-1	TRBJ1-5	SARPGPSNQPQH
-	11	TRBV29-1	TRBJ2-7	SVVQGQGFEQY
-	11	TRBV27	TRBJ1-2	ASSVDGAYGYT
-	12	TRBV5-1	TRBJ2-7	ASSPGHLVDEQY
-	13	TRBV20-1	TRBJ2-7	SAYSGTGNGYEQY
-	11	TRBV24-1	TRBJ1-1	ATQARGSTEAF
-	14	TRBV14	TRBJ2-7	ASSQGLGGALYEQY
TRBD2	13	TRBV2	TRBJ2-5	ASSDRAGRGETQY
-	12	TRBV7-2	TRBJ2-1	ASSLGHRYNEQF
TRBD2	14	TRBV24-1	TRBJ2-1	ATSDPSGRRGDEQF
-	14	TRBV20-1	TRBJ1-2	SAREAGDAANYGYT
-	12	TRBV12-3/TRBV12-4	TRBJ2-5	ASSPPGVGETQY
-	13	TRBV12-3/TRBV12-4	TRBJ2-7	ASSMRGSLTYEQY
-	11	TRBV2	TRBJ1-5	ASSAPSNQPQH
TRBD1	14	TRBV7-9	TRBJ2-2	ASSGQGEVPTGELF
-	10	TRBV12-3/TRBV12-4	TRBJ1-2	ASTLGGSGYT
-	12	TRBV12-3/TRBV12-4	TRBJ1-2	ASSFSDLNYGYT
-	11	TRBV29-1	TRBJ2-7	SVEITGSYEQY
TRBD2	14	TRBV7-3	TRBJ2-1	ASSPLSGGIYNEQF
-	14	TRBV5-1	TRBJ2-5	ASSLGRGSRSETQY
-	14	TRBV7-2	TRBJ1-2	ASSLQAGAANYGYT
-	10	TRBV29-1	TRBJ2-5	SVRDEGETQY
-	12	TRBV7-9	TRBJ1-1	ASSHGRGNTEAF
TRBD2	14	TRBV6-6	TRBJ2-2	ASSYREASGDGELF
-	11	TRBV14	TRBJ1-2	ASSPVQHYGYT
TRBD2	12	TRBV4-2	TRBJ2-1	ASSQDYGGREQF
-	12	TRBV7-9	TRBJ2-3	ASSRDSSADTQY
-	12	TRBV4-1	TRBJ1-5	ASSPRDGDQPQH
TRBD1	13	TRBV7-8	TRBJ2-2	ASSSATGLLGELF
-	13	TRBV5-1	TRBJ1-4	ASSLGEGPVGKLF
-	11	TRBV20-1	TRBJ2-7	SARKRDTYEQY